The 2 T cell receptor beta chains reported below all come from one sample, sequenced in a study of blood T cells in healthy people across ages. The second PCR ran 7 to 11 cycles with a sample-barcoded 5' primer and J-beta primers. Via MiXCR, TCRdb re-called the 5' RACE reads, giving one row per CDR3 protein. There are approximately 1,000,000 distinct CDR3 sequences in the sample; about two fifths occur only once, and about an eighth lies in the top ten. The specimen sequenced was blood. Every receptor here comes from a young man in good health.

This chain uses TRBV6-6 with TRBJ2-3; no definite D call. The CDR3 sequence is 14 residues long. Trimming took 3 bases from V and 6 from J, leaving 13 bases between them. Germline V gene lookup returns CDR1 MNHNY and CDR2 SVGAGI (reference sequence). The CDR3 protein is CASSYRHSRDTQYF. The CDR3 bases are TGTGCCAGCAGTTATCGGCATTCTAGGGATACGCAGTATTTT.

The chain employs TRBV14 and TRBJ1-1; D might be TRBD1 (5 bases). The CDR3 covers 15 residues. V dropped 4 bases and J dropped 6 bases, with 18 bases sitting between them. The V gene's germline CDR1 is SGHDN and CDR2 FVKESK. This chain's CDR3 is CASSPDAGRSAEAFF. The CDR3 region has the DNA TGTGCCAGCAGCCCAGACGCGGGGCGGTCTGCTGAAGCTTTCTTT. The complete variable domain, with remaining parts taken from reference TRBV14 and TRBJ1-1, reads EAGVTQFPSHSVIEKGQTVTLRCDPISGHDNLYWYRRVMGKEIKFLLHFVKESKQDESGMPNNRFLAERTGGTYSTLKVQPAELEDSGVYFCASSPDAGRSAEAFFGQGTRLTVV.